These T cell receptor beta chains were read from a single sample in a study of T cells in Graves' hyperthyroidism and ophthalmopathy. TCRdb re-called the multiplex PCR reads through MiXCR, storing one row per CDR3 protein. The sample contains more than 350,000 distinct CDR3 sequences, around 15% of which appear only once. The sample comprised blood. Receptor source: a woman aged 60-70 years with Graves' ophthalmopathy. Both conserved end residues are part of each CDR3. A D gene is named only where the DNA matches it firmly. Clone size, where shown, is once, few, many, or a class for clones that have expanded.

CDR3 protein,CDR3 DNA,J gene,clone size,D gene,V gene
CASSLRGRVGATDTQYF,TGCGCCAGCAGCTTGCGGGGCAGGGTGGGGGCCACAGATACGCAGTATTTT,TRBJ2-3,many,.,TRBV5-1
CSVRKRLNNEQFF,TGCAGCGTTCGCAAGCGGCTGAACAATGAGCAGTTCTTC,TRBJ2-1,.,.,TRBV29-1
CASTTGTSVSYEQYF,TGTGCCAGCACAACAGGGACTAGCGTCTCCTACGAGCAGTACTTC,TRBJ2-7,many,TRBD2,TRBV5-4
CASKLDSSYEQYF,TGTGCCAGCAAATTGGACAGCTCCTACGAGCAGTACTTC,TRBJ2-7,few,.,TRBV2
CASTTGGGREHHEQYF,TGTGCCAGCACCACAGGGGGGGGGCGGGAGCACCACGAGCAGTACTTC,TRBJ2-7,many,.,TRBV28
CASSPEWWGQGPYEQYF,TGCGCCAGCAGCCCGGAGTGGTGGGGACAGGGGCCCTACGAGCAGTACTTC,TRBJ2-7,many,TRBD1,TRBV5-1
CASSSGLAGLNEQFF,TGCGCCAGCAGCTCGGGACTAGCGGGTCTCAATGAGCAGTTCTTC,TRBJ2-1,many,TRBD2,TRBV5-1
CSARGPGAMGEQFF,TGCAGTGCTAGGGGTCCCGGGGCTATGGGTGAGCAGTTCTTC,TRBJ2-1,.,.,TRBV20-1
CASSSLSGRAPKTQYF,TGTGCCAGCAGTTCCCTTAGCGGGAGGGCCCCTAAGACCCAGTACTTC,TRBJ2-5,many,TRBD2,TRBV28
CASSPQGALNQPQHF,TGTGCCAGCAGCCCACAGGGGGCTCTTAATCAGCCCCAGCATTTT,TRBJ1-5,many,TRBD1,TRBV28
CSASGNADTQYF,TGCAGTGCTAGTGGGAACGCAGATACGCAGTATTTT,TRBJ2-3,.,.,TRBV20-1
CASRPSGNQPQHF,TGTGCCAGCCGACCCAGCGGGAATCAGCCCCAGCATTTT,TRBJ1-5,many,.,TRBV27
CASSLVRGGIHLIGQFF,TGTGCCAGCAGCTTAGTTCGCGGGGGGATCCACCTAATCGGGCAGTTCTTC,TRBJ2-1,many,TRBD2,TRBV11-3
CASSPGDGYTF,TGTGCCAGCTCACCGGGGGATGGCTACACCTTC,TRBJ1-2,many,.,TRBV18
CSSPLAGTDTQYF,TGCAGTTCCCCGCTAGCGGGCACAGATACGCAGTATTTT,TRBJ2-3,.,TRBD2,TRBV20-1
CASSLFATDTQYF,TGCGCCAGCAGCTTGTTTGCCACAGATACGCAGTATTTT,TRBJ2-3,many,.,TRBV5-1
CASSKYSNQPQHF,TGTGCCAGCAGCAAGTATAGCAATCAGCCCCAGCATTTT,TRBJ1-5,.,.,TRBV28
CAWSVGGHGQQPQHF,TGTGCCTGGAGTGTAGGCGGACACGGTCAACAGCCCCAGCATTTT,TRBJ1-5,many,.,TRBV30
CASSLGKGYEQYF,TGTGCCAGCTCACTCGGGAAGGGGTACGAGCAGTACTTC,TRBJ2-7,many,.,TRBV18
CASSLVGGNQPQHF,TGCGCCAGCAGCTTGGTAGGGGGCAATCAGCCCCAGCATTTT,TRBJ1-5,many,.,TRBV5-1
CASSLQGATPRAFF,TGTGCCAGCAGTCTACAGGGGGCGACCCCACGAGCTTTCTTT,TRBJ1-1,many,TRBD1,TRBV28
CASSQPGNEKLFF,TGCGCCAGCAGCCAACCGGGAAATGAAAAACTGTTTTTT,TRBJ1-4,few,.,TRBV4-1
CASNLRGNEQFF,TGTGCCAGCAATCTTAGGGGTAATGAGCAGTTCTTC,TRBJ2-1,many,.,TRBV28
CASSPGQGWSEQFF,TGTGCCAGCAGTCCGGGACAGGGATGGTCTGAGCAGTTCTTC,TRBJ2-1,.,TRBD1,TRBV28
CASSLEQGSTDTQYF,TGTGCCAGCAGCTTGGAACAGGGGTCCACAGATACGCAGTATTTT,TRBJ2-3,.,TRBD1,TRBV11-2
CASSSPIGWNTGELFF,TGTGCCAGCAGCTCTCCGATCGGGTGGAACACCGGGGAGCTGTTTTTT,TRBJ2-2,many,.,TRBV7-9
CSARPPGQAGEQYF,TGCAGTGCTAGACCCCCAGGGCAGGCTGGCGAGCAGTACTTC,TRBJ2-7,.,.,TRBV20-1
CASSPRGPRTYEQYF,TGTGCCAGCAGCCCTCGGGGGCCTCGGACCTACGAGCAGTACTTC,TRBJ2-7,many,.,TRBV28
CASSLGGNNEQSF,TGCGCCAGCAGCTTGGGTGGGAACAATGAGCAGTCCTTC,TRBJ2-1,.,.,TRBV5-1
CASTNTGHNEQFF,TGTGCCAGCACCAATACGGGGCACAATGAGCAGTTCTTC,TRBJ2-1,.,.,TRBV25-1
CASSTRAREFGYTF,TGTGCCAGCAGTACCCGAGCCAGGGAGTTTGGCTACACCTTC,TRBJ1-2,.,.,TRBV27
CASSQDGLAGETQYF,TGTGCCAGCAGCCAAGACGGACTAGCGGGAGAGACCCAGTACTTC,TRBJ2-5,.,TRBD2,TRBV4-2
CASSQAFQVSYEQYF,.,TRBJ2-7,many,.,TRBV4-1
CASSLRGVGVGNTEAFF,TGTGCCAGCAGTTTACGCGGCGTAGGGGTCGGGAACACTGAAGCTTTCTTT,TRBJ1-1,many,.,TRBV28
CASSLASRQIYGYTF,TGTGCCAGCAGTTTAGCCAGTCGACAGATATATGGCTACACCTTC,TRBJ1-2,many,.,TRBV12-3/TRBV12-4
CASSSRTAASYEQYF,TGTGCCAGCAGTTCCCGGACAGCCGCCTCCTACGAGCAGTACTTC,TRBJ2-7,many,.,TRBV28
CASSPPGSQPYEQYF,TGTGCCAGCAGCCCCCCCGGCTCCCAACCCTACGAGCAGTACTTC,TRBJ2-7,.,.,TRBV13
CASSYFTKPGTAGNEQYF,TGTGCCAGCAGTTACTTCACTAAACCCGGGACAGCCGGTAACGAGCAGTACTTC,TRBJ2-7,.,TRBD1,TRBV6-5
CSARDSAHYEQYF,TGCAGTGCTCGGGACTCGGCCCACTACGAGCAGTACTTC,TRBJ2-7,few,.,TRBV20-1
CASSYLTSGRVKTQYF,TGTGCCAGCAGTTACCTAACTAGCGGGAGAGTTAAGACCCAGTACTTC,TRBJ2-5,many,TRBD2,TRBV6-5
CSASGSPYNEQFF,TGCAGTGCTAGCGGGAGTCCCTACAATGAGCAGTTCTTC,TRBJ2-1,many,.,TRBV20-1
CASSQDPVPSAKNIQYF,TGTGCCAGCAGCCAAGATCCAGTACCTTCGGCCAAAAACATTCAGTACTTC,TRBJ2-4,.,.,TRBV4-2
CASSVVGEGLYTQYF,TGTGCCAGCAGCGTAGTGGGGGAGGGCCTATATACGCAGTATTTT,TRBJ2-3,.,TRBD2,TRBV7-4
CASSQEGATYNEQFF,TGCGCCAGCAGCCAAGAAGGGGCTACCTACAATGAGCAGTTCTTC,TRBJ2-1,few,.,TRBV4-1
CSVESQGTNYGYTF,TGCAGCGTTGAGAGCCAGGGAACTAACTATGGCTACACCTTC,TRBJ1-2,.,.,TRBV29-1
CASSYSEETQYF,TGTGCCAGCAGCTACAGCGAGGAGACCCAGTACTTC,TRBJ2-5,many,.,TRBV2
CSAPGERTEAFF,TGCAGCGCCCCCGGGGAAAGGACTGAAGCTTTCTTT,TRBJ1-1,few,.,TRBV29-1
CASITGPGSYNEQFF,TGTGCCAGCATTACAGGGCCGGGCTCCTACAATGAGCAGTTCTTC,TRBJ2-1,many,.,TRBV6-5
CTSSSSGSEDYNEQFF,TGTACCAGTAGTTCGAGCGGGAGCGAGGATTACAATGAGCAGTTCTTC,TRBJ2-1,.,TRBD2,TRBV28
CASSLWSGTYNEQFF,TGCGCCAGCAGCTTGTGGAGCGGGACCTACAATGAGCAGTTCTTC,TRBJ2-1,many,TRBD2,TRBV5-1
CASSLTGGRSGNTIYF,TGCGCCAGCAGCCTCACAGGGGGACGATCTGGAAACACCATATATTTT,TRBJ1-3,.,TRBD1,TRBV5-1
CATAREGGAGNEQFF,TGTGCCACCGCCCGGGAGGGGGGGGCCGGCAATGAGCAGTTCTTC,TRBJ2-1,.,TRBD2,TRBV10-3
CASSIAGTDYGYTF,TGTGCCAGCAGTATAGCCGGGACTGATTATGGCTACACCTTC,TRBJ1-2,many,.,TRBV7-9
CASSLAGRTGGRGEQFF,TGTGCCAGCAGCTTGGCCGGACGGACAGGGGGTCGCGGTGAGCAGTTCTTC,TRBJ2-1,.,TRBD1,TRBV5-6
CSAPHSGTARDTQYF,TGCAGTGCCCCTCACTCCGGGACCGCACGAGATACGCAGTATTTT,TRBJ2-3,many,.,TRBV20-1
CASSTFPGSNNQPQHF,TGTGCCAGCAGCACTTTTCCTGGGAGCAACAATCAGCCCCAGCATTTT,TRBJ1-5,.,.,TRBV12-3/TRBV12-4
CASSSTGPKNIQYF,TGTGCCAGCAGCTCTACAGGGCCCAAAAACATTCAGTACTTC,TRBJ2-4,few,.,TRBV5-4
CATAPGLESYEQYF,TGTGCCACCGCGCCCGGACTGGAGTCCTACGAGCAGTACTTC,TRBJ2-7,.,.,TRBV15
CASSLTGQGSRTPLHF,TGTGCCAGCAGCTTAACGGGACAGGGGTCACGGACTCCCCTCCACTTT,TRBJ1-6,few,TRBD1,TRBV7-3